This TCR beta chain was retrieved from a study of vaccination and CD4 T cells after COVID-19. About the study: The cells in question were stimulated using overlapping spike peptides derived from SARS-CoV-2, HCoV-NL63, HCoV-OC43 and HCoV-229E. Broader study findings: The median number of SARS-CoV-2-reactive clonotypes increased from roughly 21 to 40, a change that did not reach significance.

Time point given: late sampling 161 to 241 days after vaccination in a few convalescent patients. Treatment defined: roughly ten-day PBMC culture with coronavirus spike peptide pools or control peptides (ViraFEST assay). ViraFEST expanded antigen-specific T cells with peptide pools, then sequenced TCRs. In this sample, this clonotype turned up a few times. Its antigen is unidentified. Trimming shortened V by 4 bases and J by 7 bases, and 26 bases separated the two germline ends. Looked up from germline, CDR1 is MNHEY and CDR2 is SMNVEV (reference sequence). The CDR3 is 17 residues long. Once obtained from cultured CD4+ T cells, the DNA was sequenced using the Oncomine TCR Beta short-read assay. MiXCR, applied by TCRdb to the PCR reads, yields one record per CDR3 protein. The repertoire has tens of thousands of distinct CDR3 sequences, approximately 29% of them found once; the top ten carry over 9.5%.

V gene TRBV27 combines with J gene TRBJ2-7; tentatively, D is TRBD2 (5 bases). The sample was CD4+ T cells from blood, cultured in vitro, taken about 7 months after SARS-CoV-2 vaccination. This TCR was recovered from a human donor who had recovered from COVID-19. Here the CDR3 reads CASSSPTKPTRLGEQYF. The DNA for the CDR3 is TGTGCCAGCAGTTCTCCGACTAAGCCTACCCGACTGGGTGAGCAGTACTTC.